The clone carrying this T cell receptor beta chain was detected a few times. Antigen specificity is unknown. This sample is part of a study of cytomegalovirus exposure and HLA in healthy donors. Findings of the study overall: There were reportedly fewer N-insertions in an Asian-associated ancestry cluster than the approximately 670-donor mean, in a later analysis. The HLA-A and HLA-B alleles of most subjects were reportedly predicted accurately from TCR beta sequences. Rarity held for most TCR sequences, but there were some public TCRs that occurred in many donors.

The PCR used 60 Vbeta and 13 Jbeta primers. Measured with immunoSEQ multiplex PCR; TCRdb has only the in-frame clones, and not every one. The sample has approximately 110,000 clones, about 70% seen once; the top ten hold less than 15%. The CDR3 spans 12 residues. Looked up from germline, CDR1 is SGHTA and CDR2 is FQGNSA. V gave up 5 bases and J gave up 6 bases; unmatched junction bases: 3. The source of this sequence is an older woman in good health and CMV-seropositive. Sequencing used PBMCs. V and J are TRBV7-2 and TRBJ2-7; TRBD1 matches at 8 bases. The CDR3 region has the DNA TGTGCCAGCAGCGCGACAGGGGTCGAGCAGTACTTC. As protein: CASSATGVEQYF.